This T cell receptor (beta chain) was found in a study of T cells in Graves' hyperthyroidism and ophthalmopathy. Using RNA transcripts as the source, TCR beta CDR3 regions were amplified. Researchers ran a first-round RT-PCR on the TCR CDR3 using the HTBI primer set. A single record per CDR3 protein comes from TCRdb applying MiXCR to the multiplex PCR reads. The sample records some 350,000 distinct CDR3 sequences, more than 20% being singletons. Findings and caveats of the study: Classification by a 13 V-J model distinguished ophthalmopathy from stable hyperthyroidism.

Researchers defined stable Graves' hyperthyroidism as no ophthalmopathy progression within 18 months. This clonotype was found many times. Its antigen remains unidentified. Sequencing input: blood. This TCR was recovered from a man aged 50 to 60 with Graves' hyperthyroidism.

The DNA for the CDR3 is TGTGCCAGCAGCTTAGCGAGTCACCTTTACAATGAGCAGTTCTTC. Protein product: CASSLASHLYNEQFF. The rearrangement joins TRBV7-6 to TRBJ2-1, with D uncertain. Germline V gives CDR1 SGHVS, CDR2 FNYEAQ. The CDR3 covers 15 residues. Trimming left V 0 bases short and J 4 bases short, with 10 bases between. The full variable domain, its missing parts supplied by reference TRBV7-6 and TRBJ2-1, is GAGVSQSPRYKVTKRGQDVALRCDPISGHVSLYWYRQALGQGPEFLTYFNYEAQQDKSGLPNDRFSAERPEGSISTLTIQRTEQRDSAMYRCASSLASHLYNEQFFGPGTRLTVL.